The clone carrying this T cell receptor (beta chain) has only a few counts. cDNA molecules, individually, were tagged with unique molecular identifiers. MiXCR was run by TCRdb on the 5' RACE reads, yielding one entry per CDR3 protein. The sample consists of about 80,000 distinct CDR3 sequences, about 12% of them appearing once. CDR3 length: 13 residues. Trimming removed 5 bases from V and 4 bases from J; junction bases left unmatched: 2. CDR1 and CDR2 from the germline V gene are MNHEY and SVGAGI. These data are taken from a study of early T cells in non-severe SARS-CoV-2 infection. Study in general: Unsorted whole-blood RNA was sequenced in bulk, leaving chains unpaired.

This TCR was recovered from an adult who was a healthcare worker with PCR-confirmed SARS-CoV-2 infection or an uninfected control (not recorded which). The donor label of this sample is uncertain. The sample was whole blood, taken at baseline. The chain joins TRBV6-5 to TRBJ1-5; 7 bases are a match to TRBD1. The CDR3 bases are TGTGCCAGCAGTGCACAGGGGAATCAGCCCCAGCATTTT. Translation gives CASSAQGNQPQHF.